The 28 T cell receptor beta chains presented below share a single source sample, sequenced in a study of identical twins. Each CDR3 protein gets one entry after TCRdb re-called the 5' RACE reads with MiXCR. The data contain fewer than 350,000 distinct CDR3 sequences, about 8.3% of them seen just once; the ten biggest clones take up less than 2.5%. This sample also appeared in a second study, on yellow fever vaccine responses in identical twins.

Input material: memory (CD45RO+) T cells sorted from blood. The source of these receptors is a woman between 18 and 30 years old in good health.

This clonotype occurred a few times. The chain carries TRBV6-1 and TRBJ2-5; tentative D call: TRBD2 (5 bases). This CDR3 has 15 amino acids. CDR1 and CDR2 (germline): MNHNS, SASEGT. V was cut by 4 bases and J by 7 bases, with 19 bases left in between. CDR3 region: CASSASALLAPTQYF. CDR3 in DNA: TGTGCCAGCAGTGCTTCGGCGTTGCTAGCACCGACCCAGTACTTC.

This clonotype was seen ten or more times. The chain recombines TRBV7-9 with TRBJ1-3; 7 bases fit TRBD1. The germline V gene has CDR1 SEHNR and CDR2 FQNEAQ (reference sequence). The J segment lost 3 bases and the V segment lost 0 bases, leaving 5 bases of the junction unmatched. This CDR3 comprises 16 residues. The CDR3 region has the DNA TGTGCCAGCAGCTTAGCGAAGACAGGGCTTGGAAACACCATATATTTT. It codes for CASSLAKTGLGNTIYF.

This chain uses TRBV11-2 with TRBJ1-1; D ambiguous. The CDR3 has 12 amino acids. V gave up 5 bases and J gave up 11 bases, with 15 bases separating them. Germline V lookup: CDR1 SGHAT, CDR2 FQNNGV. The CDR3 DNA is TGTGCCAGCAGCGTAAGCAGGCGATGGGCTTTCTTT. It yields the protein CASSVSRRWAFF.

This clonotype was recorded at least ten times. The CDR3 nucleotides read TGCGCCAGCAGCTCGGGGGGCTCGGGGTCCACCGGGGAGCTGTTTTTT. It codes for CASSSGGSGSTGELFF. This chain joins TRBV5-1 and TRBJ2-2; TRBD2 might be the D (7 bases). The V gene's germline CDR1 is SGHRS and CDR2 YFSETQ. V lost 3 bases and J lost 4, with 16 bases in between. This CDR3 region has 16 residues.

This chain uses TRBV3-1 with TRBJ2-5; TRBD2 matches 8 bases. The CDR3 length is 15 residues. Germline CDR1 is LGHDT and CDR2 is YNNKEL (reference sequence). J lost 5 bases, V lost 11 bases, and 16 bases had no gene match. CDR3 DNA sequence: TGTGCCTCCAGCAAAGCCCTCGGGGGGGCCGAGACCCAGTACTTC. Protein: CASSKALGGAETQYF.

Many counts were recorded for this clonotype. In nucleotides, the CDR3 is TGTGCCAGCAGCTTGAGGGGACTCCGGTATGGCTACACCTTC. Translated: CASSLRGLRYGYTF. The chain is built from TRBV5-6 and TRBJ1-2, with D possibly being TRBD1 (5 bases). Germline CDR1 is SGHDT and CDR2 is YYEEEE. CDR3 length: 14 residues. With 1 base removed from V and 5 bases from J, the gap between germline ends came to 12 bases.

DNA for the CDR3: TGCAGTGCTAGGCAACCTAGCGGGAGGTTCTACGAGCAGTACTTC. Its protein is CSARQPSGRFYEQYF. The J gene is TRBJ2-7, the V gene TRBV20-1; 11 bases are a match to TRBD2. The germline gives CDR1 DFQATT, CDR2 SNEGSKA (reference sequence). With 3 bases clipped from V and 3 bases from J, the junction kept 7 bases outside the gene matches. This CDR3 region has 15 residues.

This chain uses TRBV10-2 with TRBJ2-5; TRBD2 might be the D (5 bases). Germline V gene data show CDR1 as WSHSY and CDR2 as SAAADI. The CDR3 has 15 amino acids. The germline V and J ends were trimmed by 0 bases and 2 bases, with 10 bases remaining between them. CDR3 sequence: CASSESMTGQETQYF. DNA of the CDR3: TGCGCCAGCAGTGAGTCGATGACGGGACAAGAGACCCAGTACTTC.

The chain couples TRBV19 to TRBJ2-1; 8 nucleotides align to TRBD2. The CDR3 is 15 amino acids. The germline CDR1 and CDR2 sequences are LNHDA and SQIVND (reference sequence). Trimming removed 5 bases from V and 7 bases from J; junction bases left unmatched: 10. CDR3 coding DNA: TGTGCCAGTAGTCCTCTAGCGGGTGTGGGGAATGAGCAGTTCTTC. It is translated as CASSPLAGVGNEQFF.

This clonotype was seen a handful of times. This chain uses TRBV3-1 with TRBJ2-3, with a weak D call TRBD1 (6 bases). Per the germline V gene, CDR1 is LGHDT and CDR2 is YNNKEL (reference sequence). V lost 1 base to trimming and J lost 4 bases, with 12 bases between them. This CDR3 contains 15 residues. In DNA form, the CDR3 reads TGTGCCAGCAGCCAAGGGGGGCGGGTCGCAGATACGCAGTATTTT. It yields the protein CASSQGGRVADTQYF.

This clonotype was seen repeatedly, ten times or more. The gene calls are TRBV2 and TRBJ2-3; the D gene is possibly TRBD2 (6 bases). The CDR3 has 15 amino acids. CDR1 is SNHLY and CDR2 is FYNNEI in the germline V gene. Trimming left V 3 bases short and J 4 bases short, with 14 bases between. The CDR3 here is CASSDTSTPADTQYF. CDR3 DNA: TGTGCCAGCAGTGATACTAGCACCCCCGCAGATACGCAGTATTTT.

This clonotype has at least ten counts. At one boundary the junction diverges from the germline segment, which might be a read error. The chain couples TRBV5-1 to TRBJ2-5; no firm D call. In germline, CDR1 is SGHRS, CDR2 YFSETQ. This CDR3 has 13 residues. The CDR3 here is CASSLGGKETQYF. The CDR3 DNA follows: TGTGCCAGCAGCTTAGGCGGTAAAGAGACCCAGTACTTC. Together with reference TRBV5-1 and TRBJ2-5, the CDR3 gives the full variable domain: KAGVTQTPRYLIKTRGQQVTLSCSPISGHRSVSWYQQTPGQGLQFLFEYFSETQRNKGNFPGRFSGRQFSNSRSEMNVSTLELGDSALYLCASSLGGKETQYFGPGTRLLVL.

This clonotype was counted many times. The chain has TRBV27 and TRBJ2-1, with 12 bases matching TRBD2. CDR1 is MNHEY and CDR2 is SMNVEV in the germline V gene (reference sequence). V trimming: 0 bases; J trimming: 7 bases; junction bases outside the gene matches: 4. The CDR3 is made up of 16 amino acids. CDR3 residues: CASSLSSTSGRNEQFF. DNA of the CDR3: TGTGCCAGCAGTTTATCTTCGACTAGCGGGAGAAATGAGCAGTTCTTC.

J is TRBJ2-7 and V is TRBV11-3; TRBD1 might be the D (6 bases). V shed 2 bases and J shed 7 bases, with 21 bases lying between them. Germline V gene lookup returns CDR1 SGHNT and CDR2 YENEEA. The CDR3 covers 16 residues. The CDR3 coding sequence is TGTGCCAGCAGCTTAAATATAGGGGCGACAGGAAGAGAGCAGTACTTC. This gives the protein CASSLNIGATGREQYF.

This clonotype was seen many times. V gene TRBV5-1 combines with J gene TRBJ2-7; no definite D call. This CDR3 region has 12 residues. Trimming left V 3 bases short and J 3 bases short, with 7 bases between. Germline lookup yields CDR1 SGHRS and CDR2 YFSETQ. CDR3 coding DNA: TGCGCCAGCAGCTCCGACGTCTACGAGCAGTACTTC. It encodes CASSSDVYEQYF. Looking up the rest from reference TRBV5-1 and TRBJ2-7 gives the full variable domain: KAGVTQTPRYLIKTRGQQVTLSCSPISGHRSVSWYQQTPGQGLQFLFEYFSETQRNKGNFPGRFSGRQFSNSRSEMNVSTLELGDSALYLCASSSDVYEQYFGPGTRLTVT.

This sequence joins TRBV10-1 and TRBJ2-1, with 10 bases aligning to TRBD2. V lost 4 bases and J lost 4; bases outside the gene matches: 13. The CDR3 sequence is 18 residues long. CDR1 is WNHNN and CDR2 is SYGVQD in the germline V gene (reference sequence). The CDR3 region has the DNA TGCGCCAGCAGTGCCGGGTCCTGGATTAGCGGGAGGTACAATGAGCAGTTCTTC. It is translated as CASSAGSWISGRYNEQFF.

The chain has TRBV5-1 and TRBJ2-3; 9 bases match TRBD1. Germline CDR1 SGHRS, CDR2 YFSETQ. The CDR3 sequence is 15 residues long. After removal of 4 bases from V and 2 bases from J, the junction contained 5 bases not matched to a gene. The CDR3 here is CASSPGQGTTDTQYF. The CDR3, as DNA: TGCGCCAGCAGCCCAGGACAGGGGACCACAGATACGCAGTATTTT.

This chain's CDR3 is CSASRGQNTEAFF. The CDR3 region has the DNA TGCAGTGCTTCCAGGGGGCAGAACACTGAAGCTTTCTTT. The chain employs TRBV20-1 and TRBJ1-1, with 8 nucleotides matching TRBD1. This CDR3 is 13 amino acids long. V was clipped by 5 bases and J by 1 base; unmatched bases: 3. Germline V gene sequence: CDR1 DFQATT, CDR2 SNEGSKA (reference sequence).

The chain links TRBV4-1 to TRBJ2-3; D is tentatively TRBD1 or TRBD2 (5 bases each). CDR1 is MGHRA, CDR2 YSYEKL, per germline. The CDR3 is 11 residues long. Trimming stripped 3 bases from V and 14 bases from J, with 12 bases between. CDR3 in amino acids: CASSQGDLAYF. CDR3 in DNA: TGCGCCAGCAGCCAGGGGGATTTGGCGTATTTT.

In its sample, this clonotype was seen many times. The rearrangement links TRBV7-7 to TRBJ2-1; D may match TRBD1 or TRBD2 (5 bases each). The germline gives CDR1 SSHAT, CDR2 FNYEAQ (reference sequence). The V end was cut by 4 bases, the J end by 7 bases, with 17 bases between. The CDR3 loop spans 15 amino acids. This CDR3 reads CASSSQEGRVNEQFF. CDR3 bases: TGTGCCAGCAGCTCACAAGAGGGGCGGGTGAATGAGCAGTTCTTC.

On this clonotype: A junction boundary mismatches the germline segment, possibly from a read error. The gene calls are TRBV2 and TRBJ1-2, with D uncertain. From germline, CDR1 is SNHLY and CDR2 FYNNEI. This CDR3 is 15 amino acids long. The CDR3 nucleotides read TGTGCCAGCAGTGAAGCAGGGTTTACTAACTATGGCTACGCCTTC. The encoded protein is CASSEAGFTNYGYAF.

In regard to this clonotype: It may be a read error: a sequence one base away is much more abundant. J is TRBJ2-2 and V is TRBV20-1, with D maybe TRBD1 (6 bases). The CDR3 spans 13 residues. The V gene lost 8 bases and the J gene lost 6 bases, with 16 bases spanning the gap. Germline-derived CDR1 and CDR2 are DFQATT and SNEGSKA (reference sequence). For the CDR3, the DNA is TGCAGTTCTAACACAGGGCAACCCGGGGAGCTGTTTTTT. It encodes CSSNTGQPGELFF.

This clonotype was counted a few times. The V gene is TRBV27, the J gene TRBJ2-7; D is perhaps TRBD1 or TRBD2 (6 bases each). Germline CDR1 MNHEY, CDR2 SMNVEV (reference sequence). The V end lost 6 bases, the J end lost 6 bases, and 18 bases lay between the germline ends. This CDR3 is 14 amino acids long. The CDR3 reads CASRSHGGPGEQYF. DNA for the CDR3: TGTGCCAGCAGGTCTCATGGGGGGCCCGGCGAGCAGTACTTC.

The rearrangement joins TRBV7-2 to TRBJ2-1; 8 nucleotides line up with TRBD2. The germline CDR1 and CDR2 sequences are SGHTA and FQGNSA. There are 15 residues in the CDR3. The V gene end was trimmed by 3 bases and the J gene end by 5 bases; junction bases not matched to a gene: 6. The CDR3 region is CASSLRGALHNEQFF. Written as DNA, the CDR3 is TGTGCCAGCAGCTTGCGGGGGGCCCTACACAATGAGCAGTTCTTC. Supplemented by reference TRBV7-2 and TRBJ2-1, the full variable domain reads GAGVSQSPSNKVTEKGKDVELRCDPISGHTALYWYRQSLGQGLEFLIYFQGNSAPDKSGLPSDRFSAERTGGSVSTLTIQRTQQEDSAVYLCASSLRGALHNEQFFGPGTRLTVL.

To note about this clonotype: Since the CDR3 does not end with the conserved phenylalanine or tryptophan, this likely comes from a read error. V usage is TRBV20-1 and J usage is TRBJ1-1; the D gene is possibly TRBD1 (6 bases). CDR3 length: 16 residues. Between the trimmed V and J ends, which lost 1 base and 2 bases, there was a span of 17 bases. Germline CDR1 and CDR2: DFQATT and SNEGSKA (reference sequence). The CDR3 DNA is TGCAGTGCTAGAGTACATCGGGGGCCTTTAAACACTGAAGCTTTCTCT. It is translated as CSARVHRGPLNTEAFS.

The rearrangement uses TRBV6-5 and TRBJ1-1; a possible D gene is TRBD1 (6 bases). V shed 4 bases and J shed 2 bases, with 11 bases lying between them. The CDR3 has 14 residues. Germline V CDR1 and CDR2: MNHEY, SVGAGI. The CDR3 here is CASSFPGVNTEAFF. CDR3 in DNA: TGTGCCAGCAGTTTCCCAGGGGTAAACACTGAAGCTTTCTTT.

CDR3 loop: CSASRGTGSRNEQFF. The CDR3 coding sequence is TGCAGTGCTAGTCGGGGGACAGGGAGTAGGAATGAGCAGTTCTTC. J is TRBJ2-1 and V is TRBV20-1; 9 bases fit TRBD1. CDR1 is DFQATT, CDR2 SNEGSKA, per germline (reference sequence). There are 15 residues in the CDR3. Losses at the gene ends were 3 bases for V and 7 bases for J; bases not matched to a gene: 10.

The chain carries TRBV11-2 and TRBJ2-1, with 9 bases that match TRBD2. This CDR3 has 14 amino acids. CDR1 and CDR2 (germline): SGHAT, FQNNGV. After removal of 4 bases from V and 7 bases from J, the junction contained 5 bases not matched to a gene. CDR3 region: CASSSSGRLNEQFF. Written as DNA, the CDR3 is TGTGCCAGCAGCTCAAGCGGGAGGTTGAATGAGCAGTTCTTC.